This TCR beta chain originates from a study of T cell responses to AZD1222 COVID-19 vaccine. Study-wide results and caveats: Only six or seven AZD1222 recipients tested seropositive at baseline. Clonal diversity may have been underestimated, and the donors were mostly white British, with more females than males. Rises in breadth and depth of Spike-specific TCRs came after two AZD1222 doses.

About this clone itself: Its specificity is not known.

Clones were sequenced by immunoSEQ multiplex PCR, and TCRdb holds only the in-frame ones, with some missing. Of more than 100,000 clones in the sample, around 88% were seen once. Germline loops: CDR1 MGHRA, CDR2 YSYEKL. CDR3 length equals 17 residues. Trimming cost V 2 bases and J 7 bases; bases outside gene matches: 11. The input for sequencing was peripheral blood, taken on day 0 of AZD1222 vaccination. This chain connects TRBV4-1 to TRBJ1-6; 7 positions match TRBD1. The receptor was isolated from an adult in good health. The CDR3 nucleotides read TGCGCCAGCAGCCAATTCATGGCGGGACAGAGCAATTCACCCCTCCACTTT. It yields the protein CASSQFMAGQSNSPLHF.